The rows below give T cell receptor beta chains drawn from one sample of a study of blood T cells in healthy people across ages. MiXCR was run by TCRdb on the 5' RACE reads, yielding one entry per CDR3 protein. Of about 1.4 million distinct CDR3 sequences listed, almost 60% are singletons. Sequenced sample: blood. The receptors were sampled from a man between 18 and 35 years old in good health. Both conserved end residues are part of each CDR3.

CDR3 protein	CDR3 length	V gene	J gene
CSARVDYRLESDTQYF	16	TRBV20-1	TRBJ2-3
CASSPGTGRNEQYF	14	TRBV3-1	TRBJ2-7
CSVEGQGDTGELFF	14	TRBV29-1	TRBJ2-2
CASSPVGQGLGSDEQYF	17	TRBV13	TRBJ2-7
CASSYAGGLDEQFF	14	TRBV7-9	TRBJ2-1
CSVAGTGGYNEQFF	14	TRBV29-1	TRBJ2-1
CSACDWASGGASNEQYF	17	TRBV20-1	TRBJ2-7
CASSYSTLGEGREQYF	16	TRBV6-5	TRBJ2-7
CSASTGGWPEAFF	13	TRBV20-1	TRBJ1-1
CASSDTSTEQETQYF	15	TRBV6-6	TRBJ2-5
CASSLTGYNIQYF	13	TRBV6-2/TRBV6-3	TRBJ2-4
CASSLLAGDSGANVLTF	17	TRBV5-5	TRBJ2-6
CASSQDQRGSYNEQFF	16	TRBV4-2	TRBJ2-1
CASSDGAGYTF	11	TRBV10-1	TRBJ1-2
CASSFDRTGPQYF	13	TRBV27	TRBJ2-4
CSVQNTGELFF	11	TRBV29-1	TRBJ2-2
CASSQEVSIGGTGELFF	17	TRBV4-3	TRBJ2-2
CASSPGLAEAEQFF	14	TRBV11-2	TRBJ2-1
CASSLEPSGRRGETQYF	17	TRBV27	TRBJ2-5
CASSPDTGPANYGYTF	16	TRBV4-2	TRBJ1-2
CASSHGPDRVGDGYTF	16	TRBV6-2/TRBV6-3	TRBJ1-2
CSAKTRTLKAFF	12	TRBV20-1	TRBJ1-1
CASSEGPSPREQYF	14	TRBV25-1	TRBJ2-7
CSATRVRDQETQYF	14	TRBV20-1	TRBJ2-5
CASSYSTGGVNYGYTF	16	TRBV6-5	TRBJ1-2
CASSRRTGERELFF	14	TRBV7-9	TRBJ2-2
CASSEWVDTQYF	12	TRBV6-1	TRBJ2-3
CASSQEIAGGLGEQFF	16	TRBV4-3	TRBJ2-1
CASSLASTGEQETQFF	16	TRBV6-2/TRBV6-3	TRBJ2-1
CGGGATNEKLFF	12	TRBV29-1	TRBJ1-4
CASRDKNEKLFF	12	TRBV7-9	TRBJ1-4
CASSDYIEGEKLFF	14	TRBV6-5	TRBJ1-4
CASSLESDTGELFF	14	TRBV7-9	TRBJ2-2
CASSSQAGNSPLHF	14	TRBV9	TRBJ1-6
CASSVNRGETQYF	13	TRBV7-2	TRBJ2-5
CASSLESVNYEQYF	14	TRBV7-9	TRBJ2-7
CSAPPTGWSTTGYTF	15	TRBV20-1	TRBJ1-2
CSAKTFYVDTQYF	13	TRBV20-1	TRBJ2-3
CASSPRAVDSTEAFF	15	TRBV18	TRBJ1-1
CASSRFTEAFF	11	TRBV5-6	TRBJ1-1
CSVTEEKETQYF	12	TRBV29-1	TRBJ2-3
CSVGPQGGEKLFF	13	TRBV29-1	TRBJ1-4
CASRIDNPYEQYF	13	TRBV12-3/TRBV12-4	TRBJ2-7
CSAEGRFLSGGSYEQYF	17	TRBV20-1	TRBJ2-7
CASRESSGLGATDTQYF	17	TRBV7-2	TRBJ2-3
CSANPPERQETQYF	14	TRBV29-1	TRBJ2-5
CASRQQGAGGELFF	14	TRBV27	TRBJ2-2
CASSLPTSGGAQSSYNEQFF	20	TRBV27	TRBJ2-1
CASSYSQYGYTF	12	TRBV6-2/TRBV6-3	TRBJ1-2
CASSYSTRDPEGNSPLHF	18	TRBV6-5	TRBJ1-6
CSARIKGDEQFF	12	TRBV20-1	TRBJ2-1
CASSYSYGSGEQYF	14	TRBV6-5	TRBJ2-7
CASSQEVSDYNEQFF	15	TRBV4-1	TRBJ2-1